These 3 T cell receptor beta chains came from one sample sequenced in a study of CD8 T cells in Susac syndrome (dated by TCRdb to between 2019 and 2020). The library was prepared using the immunoSEQ multiplex PCR assay. RNA was extracted using the RNeasy kit, and about 0.5 to 1 ug of the RNA was reverse transcribed with random hexamers. TCRdb reprocessed the public reads (quality trimming at Q25 with fastp, clone calling with MiXCR) and kept in-frame beta chains. Every distinct CDR3 protein forms one entry, paired with its most common genes and DNA. Recorded for this sample are around 80,000 distinct CDR3 sequences; about 95% of them occurred a single time. The leading ten clones occupy around 0.43% of the sample. Sequences were obtained from CD8+ T cells from PBMCs. Every receptor here comes from a human donor with Susac syndrome.

This chain joins TRBV12-3 or TRBV12-4 and TRBJ2-2, with 9 bases aligning to TRBD1. V gave up 4 bases and J gave up 1 base; unmatched junction bases: 7. This CDR3 is 17 amino acids long. CDR3 nucleotide sequence: TGTGCCAGCAGTTCATCAGGACAGGGGAAGAACACCGGGGAGCTGTTTTTT. This encodes CASSSSGQGKNTGELFF.

The chain is built from TRBV20-1 and TRBJ2-7, with 7 bases that match TRBD2. The CDR3 totals 14 residues. V lost 0 bases to trimming and J lost 2 bases; unmatched junction nucleotides: 4. CDR1 is DFQATT and CDR2 is SNEGSKA in the germline V gene (reference sequence). The CDR3 reads CSARDLRETYEQYF. CDR3 DNA: TGCAGTGCTAGAGATTTGCGGGAGACCTACGAGCAGTACTTC.

The chain combines TRBV11-2 with TRBJ2-7, with D perhaps given as TRBD1 or TRBD2 (5 bases each). The CDR3 covers 15 residues. Germline CDR1 and CDR2: SGHAT and FQNNGV. The V end lost 5 bases, the J end lost 0 bases, and 14 bases lay between the germline ends. The CDR3 DNA sequence: TGTGCCAGCAGCACCAGGAGAGGGGTCTCCTACGAGCAGTACTTC. Its protein is CASSTRRGVSYEQYF.